The rows below give T cell receptor beta chains drawn from one sample of a study of blood T cell repertoires in COVID-19. Measured with immunoSEQ multiplex PCR; TCRdb has only the in-frame clones, and not every one. The data show more than 45,000 clones, with over 75% seen just once and around 3% held by the top ten. Sequencing input: peripheral blood. The receptors were gathered from a woman older than 75 with COVID-19, enrolled during active disease. The CDR3 runs from the conserved cysteine through the conserved F or W. Fields, in order: J gene, D gene, clone size, V gene, CDR3 protein, CDR3 DNA. The D gene is left open where the match is weak. Clone sizes are given selectively: once, few, many, or a class where the clone is expanded.

J gene: TRBJ2-7
D gene: TRBD2
clone size: -
V gene: TRBV9
CDR3 protein: CASSPAGGRAPYEQYF
CDR3 DNA: TGTGCCAGCAGCCCCGCAGGCGGGAGGGCCCCCTACGAGCAGTACTTC

J gene: TRBJ1-2
D gene: -
clone size: -
V gene: TRBV4-1
CDR3 protein: CASSPLHDRPEGYTF
CDR3 DNA: TGCGCCAGCAGCCCATTACACGACAGGCCGGAGGGCTACACCTTC

J gene: TRBJ2-1
D gene: TRBD2
clone size: -
V gene: TRBV11-3
CDR3 protein: CASSWGGRDEQFF
CDR3 DNA: TGTGCCAGCAGTTGGGGGGGTAGGGATGAGCAGTTCTTC

J gene: TRBJ2-1
D gene: -
clone size: -
V gene: TRBV5-1
CDR3 protein: CASSLAGQSSYLYNEQFF
CDR3 DNA: TGCGCCAGCAGCTTGGCAGGACAGTCATCATACCTTTACAATGAGCAGTTCTTC

J gene: TRBJ2-5
D gene: TRBD1
clone size: -
V gene: TRBV7-3
CDR3 protein: CASSTGTGGLETQYF
CDR3 DNA: TGTGCCAGCAGCACCGGGACAGGGGGCTTGGAGACCCAGTACTTC

J gene: TRBJ1-2
D gene: -
clone size: -
V gene: TRBV7-9
CDR3 protein: CASSLENGLGYTF
CDR3 DNA: TGTGCCAGCAGCTTAGAGAACGGGTTGGGCTACACCTTC

J gene: TRBJ2-6
D gene: -
clone size: -
V gene: TRBV27
CDR3 protein: CASSFVRGERASGANVLTF
CDR3 DNA: TGTGCCAGCAGTTTTGTCAGGGGCGAACGGGCCTCTGGGGCCAACGTCCTGACTTTC

J gene: TRBJ2-7
D gene: TRBD2
clone size: -
V gene: TRBV3-1/TRBV3-2
CDR3 protein: CASSTRLAGGEQYF
CDR3 DNA: TGTGCCAGCAGCACGCGACTAGCGGGGGGAGAGCAGTACTTC

J gene: TRBJ2-7
D gene: TRBD1
clone size: -
V gene: TRBV11-3
CDR3 protein: CASSPTGGWPDEQYF
CDR3 DNA: TGTGCCAGCAGTCCGACAGGGGGCTGGCCTGACGAGCAGTACTTC

J gene: TRBJ1-1
D gene: -
clone size: -
V gene: TRBV11-1
CDR3 protein: CASSLQAVMNTEAFF
CDR3 DNA: TGTGCCAGCAGCTTACAAGCGGTCATGAACACTGAAGCTTTCTTT

J gene: TRBJ2-7
D gene: TRBD2
clone size: -
V gene: TRBV10-3
CDR3 protein: CAISDEREHYEQYF
CDR3 DNA: TGTGCCATCAGTGATGAGCGGGAGCACTACGAGCAGTACTTC

J gene: TRBJ2-7
D gene: -
clone size: -
V gene: TRBV29-1
CDR3 protein: CSVRVNYEQYF
CDR3 DNA: TGCAGCGTGAGGGTGAACTACGAGCAGTACTTC

J gene: TRBJ1-2
D gene: -
clone size: few
V gene: TRBV15
CDR3 protein: CATSRGRGNYGYTF
CDR3 DNA: TGTGCCACCAGCAGAGGAAGGGGTAACTATGGCTACACCTTC

J gene: TRBJ2-1
D gene: -
clone size: -
V gene: TRBV11-2
CDR3 protein: CASSSVANEQFF
CDR3 DNA: TGTGCCAGCAGCTCGGTAGCTAATGAGCAGTTCTTC

J gene: TRBJ2-5
D gene: TRBD2
clone size: -
V gene: TRBV4-2
CDR3 protein: CASSQGRIAGVETQYF
CDR3 DNA: TGTGCCAGCAGCCAAGGGAGAATAGCGGGGGTAGAGACCCAGTACTTC

J gene: TRBJ2-3
D gene: -
clone size: -
V gene: TRBV18
CDR3 protein: CASSQERQEKTQYF
CDR3 DNA: TGTGCCAGCTCCCAAGAGCGACAGGAGAAAACGCAGTATTTT

J gene: TRBJ2-7
D gene: TRBD1
clone size: -
V gene: TRBV28
CDR3 protein: CASCVWDRIYEQYF
CDR3 DNA: TGTGCCAGCTGTGTTTGGGACAGGATTTACGAGCAGTACTTC